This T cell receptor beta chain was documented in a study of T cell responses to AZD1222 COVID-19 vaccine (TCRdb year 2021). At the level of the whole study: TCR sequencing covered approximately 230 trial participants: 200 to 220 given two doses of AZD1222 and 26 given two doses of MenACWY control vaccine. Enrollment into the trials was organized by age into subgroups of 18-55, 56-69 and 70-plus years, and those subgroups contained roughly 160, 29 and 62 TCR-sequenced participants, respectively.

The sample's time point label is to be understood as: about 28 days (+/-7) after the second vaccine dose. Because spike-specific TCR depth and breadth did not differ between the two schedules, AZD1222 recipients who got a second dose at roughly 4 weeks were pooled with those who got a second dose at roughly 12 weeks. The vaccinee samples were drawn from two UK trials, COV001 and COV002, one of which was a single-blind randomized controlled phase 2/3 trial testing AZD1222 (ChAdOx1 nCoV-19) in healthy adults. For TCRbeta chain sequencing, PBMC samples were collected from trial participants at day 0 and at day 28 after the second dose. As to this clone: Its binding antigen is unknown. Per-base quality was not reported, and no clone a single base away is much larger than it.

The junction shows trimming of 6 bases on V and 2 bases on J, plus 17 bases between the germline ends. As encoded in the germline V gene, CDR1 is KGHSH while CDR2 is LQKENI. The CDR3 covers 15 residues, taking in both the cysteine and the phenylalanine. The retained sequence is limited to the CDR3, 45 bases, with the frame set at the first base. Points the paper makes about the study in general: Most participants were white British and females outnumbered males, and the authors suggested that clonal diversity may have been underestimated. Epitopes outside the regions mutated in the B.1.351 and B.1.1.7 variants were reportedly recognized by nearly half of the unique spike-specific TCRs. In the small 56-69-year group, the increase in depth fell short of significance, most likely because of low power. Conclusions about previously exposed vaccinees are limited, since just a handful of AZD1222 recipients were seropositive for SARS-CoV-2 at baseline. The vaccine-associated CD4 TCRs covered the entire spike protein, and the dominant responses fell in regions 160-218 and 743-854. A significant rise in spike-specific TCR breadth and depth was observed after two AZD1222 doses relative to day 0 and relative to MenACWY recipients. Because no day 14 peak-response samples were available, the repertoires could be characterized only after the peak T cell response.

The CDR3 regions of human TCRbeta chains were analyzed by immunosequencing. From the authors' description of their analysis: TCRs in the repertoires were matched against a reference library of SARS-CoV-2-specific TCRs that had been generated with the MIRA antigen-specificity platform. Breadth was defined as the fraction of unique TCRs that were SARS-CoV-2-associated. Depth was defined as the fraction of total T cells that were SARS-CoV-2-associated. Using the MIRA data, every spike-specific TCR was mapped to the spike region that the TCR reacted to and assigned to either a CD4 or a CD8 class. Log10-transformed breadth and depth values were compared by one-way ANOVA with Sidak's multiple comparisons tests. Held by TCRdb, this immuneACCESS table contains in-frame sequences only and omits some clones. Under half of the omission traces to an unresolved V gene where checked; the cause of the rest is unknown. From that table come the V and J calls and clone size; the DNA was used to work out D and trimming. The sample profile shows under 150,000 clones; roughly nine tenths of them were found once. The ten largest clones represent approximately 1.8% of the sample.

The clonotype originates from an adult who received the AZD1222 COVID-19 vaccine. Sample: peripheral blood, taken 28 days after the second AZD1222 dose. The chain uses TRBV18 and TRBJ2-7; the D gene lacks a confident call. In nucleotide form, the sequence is TGTGCCAGCTCGCCTCCGGAGAGATTCACCTACGAGCAGTACTTC. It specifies CASSPPERFTYEQYF.